One and the same sample provided the 9 T cell receptor beta chains below, sequenced in a study of T-cell reconstitution after alpha-beta-depleted transplantation in children. TCRbeta library construction was performed incorporating unique molecular identifiers. TCRdb passed the PCR reads through MiXCR, listing each CDR3 protein once. The sample contains some 460,000 distinct CDR3 sequences, roughly 17% of which appear only once. The sequenced sample was PBMCs, mostly from graft donor cells, obtained 360 days after TCRalphabeta/CD19-depleted stem cell transplant. These receptors were taken from a boy younger than two who had a stem cell transplant for Wiskott-Aldrich syndrome, so the T cells may come from the graft donor.

V usage is TRBV7-9 and J usage is TRBJ2-1; 11 bases map to TRBD2. The CDR3 has 13 amino acids. Germline lookup yields CDR1 SEHNR and CDR2 FQNEAQ (reference sequence). V lost 6 bases to trimming and J lost 8 bases; unmatched junction nucleotides: 3. The CDR3 spells CASREGLADEQFF. The CDR3 nucleotides read TGTGCCAGCAGAGAGGGACTAGCGGATGAGCAGTTCTTC.

This clonotype has only a few counts. V is TRBV6-1 and J is TRBJ2-1; 10 bases line up with TRBD2. The V segment lost 6 bases and the J segment 6 bases; nucleotides outside the gene matches: 8. Germline loops: CDR1 MNHNS, CDR2 SASEGT. This CDR3 has 15 residues. The CDR3 sequence: CASRSGTSAGNEQFF. DNA of the CDR3: TGTGCCAGCAGATCCGGGACTAGCGCAGGCAATGAGCAGTTCTTC.

This clonotype was counted only a few times. The chain has TRBV19 and TRBJ2-1; 7 bases agree with TRBD1. Losses at the gene ends were 7 bases for V and 3 bases for J; bases not matched to a gene: 12. The CDR3 extends over 16 amino acids. Germline CDR1 and CDR2: LNHDA and SQIVND (reference sequence). CDR3 DNA sequence: TGTGCCAGTAAGAAATCAACAGGGGACGTCTACAATGAGCAGTTCTTC. Amino acids: CASKKSTGDVYNEQFF.

This clonotype was counted ten times or more. The rearrangement uses TRBV7-9 and TRBJ2-7, with TRBD1 matching over 7 bases. Germline CDR1 is SEHNR and CDR2 is FQNEAQ (reference sequence). J gave up 3 bases and V 7 bases, and 3 bases lay outside the gene matches. CDR3 length: 12 amino acids. CDR3 sequence reads: CASTRQGYEQYF. In DNA form, the CDR3 reads TGTGCCAGCACAAGACAGGGCTACGAGCAGTACTTC.

This clonotype was counted only a few times. The CDR3 coding sequence is TGCAGCGTGCAACTCCGGGACAGGACCTACGAGCAGTACTTC. Encoded protein: CSVQLRDRTYEQYF. The V gene is TRBV29-1, the J gene TRBJ2-7; 8 nucleotides line up with TRBD1. CDR3 length: 14 residues. Germline CDR1 reads SQVTM; CDR2 reads ANQGSEA. V lost 6 bases to trimming and J lost 2 bases; unmatched junction nucleotides: 9.

This clonotype has just a few counts. The rearrangement uses TRBV7-2 and TRBJ2-2; D is unclear. Germline V CDR1 and CDR2: SGHTA, FQGNSA. The V end was cut by 5 bases, the J end by 6 bases, with 16 bases between. The CDR3 sequence is 15 residues long. In nucleotides, the CDR3 is TGTGCCAGCAGCCCGCCCCTCCCCGGCCCCGGGGAGCTGTTTTTT. As protein: CASSPPLPGPGELFF.

V and J are TRBV20-1 and TRBJ2-1; 9 nucleotides align to TRBD2. The CDR3 has 16 residues. V trimming: 3 bases; J trimming: 1 base; junction bases outside the gene matches: 7. The germline V gene has CDR1 DFQATT and CDR2 SNEGSKA (reference sequence). The CDR3 loop reads CSASSPGLASYNEQFF. Here the CDR3 DNA reads TGCAGTGCTAGCTCCCCGGGACTAGCTTCCTACAATGAGCAGTTCTTC.

This clonotype was found many times. The rearrangement joins TRBV2 to TRBJ2-3; D unresolved. CDR3 length: 11 residues. V was cut by 3 bases and J by 5 bases, with 3 bases left in between. Per germline, CDR1 SNHLY and CDR2 FYNNEI. CDR3 in amino acids: CASSDLDTQYF. CDR3 DNA: TGTGCCAGCAGTGATTTAGATACGCAGTATTTT.

There are a few counts of this clonotype. The chain combines TRBV29-1 with TRBJ2-5; 7 bases align to TRBD1. The germline CDR1 and CDR2 sequences are SQVTM and ANQGSEA. The CDR3 totals 14 residues. The J segment lost 4 bases and the V segment lost 7 bases, leaving 12 bases of the junction unmatched. The CDR3 sequence: CSAFKTGWGETQYF. CDR3 DNA: TGCAGCGCTTTCAAGACAGGGTGGGGAGAGACCCAGTACTTC. Looking up the rest from reference TRBV29-1 and TRBJ2-5 gives the full variable domain: SAVISQKPSRDICQRGTSLTIQCQVDSQVTMMFWYRQQPGQSLTLIATANQGSEATYESGFVIDKFPISRPNLTFSTLTVSNMSPEDSSIYLCSAFKTGWGETQYFGPGTRLLVL.